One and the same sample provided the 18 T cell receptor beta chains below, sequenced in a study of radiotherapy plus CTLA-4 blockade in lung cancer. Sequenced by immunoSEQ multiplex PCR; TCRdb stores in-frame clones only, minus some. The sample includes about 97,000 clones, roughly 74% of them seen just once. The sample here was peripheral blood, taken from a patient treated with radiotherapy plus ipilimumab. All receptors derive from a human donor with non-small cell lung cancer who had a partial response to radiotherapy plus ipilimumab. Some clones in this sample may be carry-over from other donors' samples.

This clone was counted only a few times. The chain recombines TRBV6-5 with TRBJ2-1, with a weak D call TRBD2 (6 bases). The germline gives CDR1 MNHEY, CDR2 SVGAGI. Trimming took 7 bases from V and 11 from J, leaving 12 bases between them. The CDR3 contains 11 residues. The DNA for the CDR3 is TGTGCCAGCACCCGGGGACTTAAGCAGTTCTTC. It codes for CASTRGLKQFF.

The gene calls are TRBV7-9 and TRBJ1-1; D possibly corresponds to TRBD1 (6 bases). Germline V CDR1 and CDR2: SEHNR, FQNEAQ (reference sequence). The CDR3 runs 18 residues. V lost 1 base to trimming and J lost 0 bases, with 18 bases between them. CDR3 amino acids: CASSLGGGPTGMNTEAFF. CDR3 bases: TGTGCCAGCAGCTTAGGAGGAGGCCCTACAGGGATGAACACTGAAGCTTTCTTT.

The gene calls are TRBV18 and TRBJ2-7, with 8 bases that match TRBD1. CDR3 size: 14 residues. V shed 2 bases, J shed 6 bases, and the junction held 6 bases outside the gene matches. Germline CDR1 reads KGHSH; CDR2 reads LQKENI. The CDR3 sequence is CASSPVDRVGEQYF. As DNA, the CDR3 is TGTGCCAGCTCACCAGTGGACAGGGTAGGCGAGCAGTACTTC. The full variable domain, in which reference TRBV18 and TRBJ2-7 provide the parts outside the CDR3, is NAGVMQNPRHLVRRRGQEARLRCSPMKGHSHVYWYRQLPEEGLKFMVYLQKENIIDESGMPKERFSAEFPKEGPSILRIQQVVRGDSAAYFCASSPVDRVGEQYFGPGTRLTVT.

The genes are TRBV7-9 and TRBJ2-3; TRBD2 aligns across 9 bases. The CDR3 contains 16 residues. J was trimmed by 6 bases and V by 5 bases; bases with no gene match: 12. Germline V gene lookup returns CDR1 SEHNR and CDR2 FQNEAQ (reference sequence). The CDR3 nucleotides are TGTGCCAGCAGCACCGGGACTAGCCCGGAAACGGATACGCAGTATTTT. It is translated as CASSTGTSPETDTQYF.

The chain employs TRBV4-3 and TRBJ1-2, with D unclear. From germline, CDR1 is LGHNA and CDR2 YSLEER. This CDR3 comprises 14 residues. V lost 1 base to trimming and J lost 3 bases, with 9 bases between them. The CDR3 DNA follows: TGCGCCAGCAGCCAAGGTGCGGATTACTATGGCTACACCTTC. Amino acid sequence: CASSQGADYYGYTF.

DNA for the CDR3: TGTGCCAGTTCAACTGGGGCAGGGGGAAACACTGAAGCTTTCTTT. Its protein is CASSTGAGGNTEAFF. This rearrangement joins TRBV6-5 to TRBJ1-1; 7 bases are a match to TRBD1. J lost 2 bases, V lost 9 bases, and 12 bases had no gene match. The CDR3 totals 15 residues. Germline V gene sequence: CDR1 MNHEY, CDR2 SVGAGI.

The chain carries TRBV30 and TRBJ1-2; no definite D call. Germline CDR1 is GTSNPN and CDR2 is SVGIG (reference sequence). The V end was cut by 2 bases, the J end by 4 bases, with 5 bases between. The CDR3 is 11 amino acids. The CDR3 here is CAWSNSYGYTF. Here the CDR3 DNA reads TGTGCCTGGAGTAACAGCTATGGCTACACCTTC.

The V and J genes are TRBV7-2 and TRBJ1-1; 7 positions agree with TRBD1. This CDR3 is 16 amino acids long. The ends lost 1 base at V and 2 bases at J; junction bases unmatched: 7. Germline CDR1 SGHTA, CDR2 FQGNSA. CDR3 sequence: CASSLGGNRGNTEAFF. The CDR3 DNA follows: TGTGCCAGCAGCTTAGGCGGAAACAGGGGAAACACTGAAGCTTTCTTT.

The CDR3 region has the DNA TGTGCCAGTAACACAGGGCACACCGGGGAGCTGTTTTTT. Translation gives CASNTGHTGELFF. J is TRBJ2-2 and V is TRBV19; weak D call: TRBD1 (6 bases). Deletions cut 7 bases from V and 3 bases from J, with 9 bases between. The CDR3 runs to 13 residues. Germline V gene data show CDR1 as LNHDA and CDR2 as SQIVND (reference sequence). The whole variable domain, remainder taken from reference TRBV19 and TRBJ2-2, is DGGITQSPKYLFRKEGQNVTLSCEQNLNHDAMYWYRQDPGQGLRLIYYSQIVNDFQKGDIAEGYSVSREKKESFPLTVTSAQKNPTAFYLCASNTGHTGELFFGEGSRLTVL.

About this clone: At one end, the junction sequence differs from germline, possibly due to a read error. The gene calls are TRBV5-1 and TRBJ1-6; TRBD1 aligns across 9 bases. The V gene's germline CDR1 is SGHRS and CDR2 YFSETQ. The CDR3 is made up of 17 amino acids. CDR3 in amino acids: CASSLAGTGRANSPPHF. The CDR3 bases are TGCGCCAGCAGCTTGGCCGGGACAGGGAGGGCTAATTCACCCCCCCACTTT.

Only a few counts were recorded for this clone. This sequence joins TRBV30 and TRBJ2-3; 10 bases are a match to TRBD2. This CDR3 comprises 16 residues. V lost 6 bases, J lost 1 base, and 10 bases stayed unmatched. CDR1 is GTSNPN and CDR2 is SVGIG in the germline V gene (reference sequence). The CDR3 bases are TGTGCCTGCCTAAGCGGGAGGGCCTTCGGCACAGATACGCAGTATTTT. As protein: CACLSGRAFGTDTQYF.

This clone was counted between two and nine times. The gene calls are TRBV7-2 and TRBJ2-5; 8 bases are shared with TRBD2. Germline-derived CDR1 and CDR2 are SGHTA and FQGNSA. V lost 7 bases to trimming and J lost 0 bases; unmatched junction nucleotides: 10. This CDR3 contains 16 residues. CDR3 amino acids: CASTLMGGGYQETQYF. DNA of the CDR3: TGTGCCAGCACCCTAATGGGCGGGGGGTACCAAGAGACCCAGTACTTC.

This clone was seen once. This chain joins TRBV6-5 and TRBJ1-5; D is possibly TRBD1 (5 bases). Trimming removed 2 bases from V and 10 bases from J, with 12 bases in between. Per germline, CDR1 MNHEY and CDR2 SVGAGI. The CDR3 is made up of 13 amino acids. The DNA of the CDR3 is TGTGCCAGCAGTTACGGGGCCACGCAACCCCAGCATTTT. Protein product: CASSYGATQPQHF.

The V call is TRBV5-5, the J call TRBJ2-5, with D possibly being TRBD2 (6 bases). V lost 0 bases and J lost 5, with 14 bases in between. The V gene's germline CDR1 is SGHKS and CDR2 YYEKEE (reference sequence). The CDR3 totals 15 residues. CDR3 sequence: CASSLEETSFETQYF. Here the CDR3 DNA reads TGTGCCAGCAGCTTGGAAGAGACTAGTTTTGAGACCCAGTACTTC. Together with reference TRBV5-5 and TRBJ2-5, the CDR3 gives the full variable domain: DAGVTQSPTHLIKTRGQQVTLRCSPISGHKSVSWYQQVLGQGPQFIFQYYEKEERGRGNFPDRFSARQFPNYSSELNVNALLLGDSALYLCASSLEETSFETQYFGPGTRLLVL.

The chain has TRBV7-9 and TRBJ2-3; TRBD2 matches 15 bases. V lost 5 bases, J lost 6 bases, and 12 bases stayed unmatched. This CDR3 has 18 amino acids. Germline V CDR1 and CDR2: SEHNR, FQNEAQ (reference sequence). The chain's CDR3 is CASSRWGLAGGRIDTQYF. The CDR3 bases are TGTGCCAGCAGCCGCTGGGGACTAGCGGGGGGACGGATTGATACGCAGTATTTT.

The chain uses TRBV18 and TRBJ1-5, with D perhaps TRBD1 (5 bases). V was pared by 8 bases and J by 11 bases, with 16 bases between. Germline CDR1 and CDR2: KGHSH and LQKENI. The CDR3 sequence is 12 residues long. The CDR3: CASPGDKESQHF. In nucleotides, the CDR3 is TGTGCCAGCCCGGGGGATAAGGAGTCCCAGCATTTT.

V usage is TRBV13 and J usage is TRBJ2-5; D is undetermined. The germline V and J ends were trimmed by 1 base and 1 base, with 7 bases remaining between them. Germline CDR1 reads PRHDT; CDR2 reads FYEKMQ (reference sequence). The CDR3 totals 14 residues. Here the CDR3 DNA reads TGTGCCAGCAGCTTAGCTAGAATCCAAGAGACCCAGTACTTC. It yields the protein CASSLARIQETQYF.

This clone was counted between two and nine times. For the CDR3, the DNA is TGCAGCGTTACAGGGGCCGCGGACGGCACAGATACGCAGTATTTT. As protein: CSVTGAADGTDTQYF. The rearrangement links TRBV29-1 to TRBJ2-3; TRBD1 matches 7 bases. There are 15 residues in the CDR3. The V and J ends lost 5 bases and 1 base, in that order; junction bases with no gene match: 9. CDR1 and CDR2 (germline): SQVTM, ANQGSEA.